This TCR beta chain was recorded in a study of blood T cell repertoires in COVID-19. Study summary: Donors in the United States, Italy and Spain gave samples during acute or convalescent COVID-19. The analysed material was cDNA or gDNA that came from T cells, B-cell-depleted T cells, or PBMCs.

The CDR3 contains 13 residues. V lost 8 bases, J lost 4 bases, and 11 bases lay in between. Those enrolled in Seattle joined during active infection and were followed longitudinally afterward. Per the authors' pipeline: It was from reference gene primer amplification that nucleated cell counts were estimated. Method: immunoSEQ multiplex PCR; TCRdb's copy keeps in-frame clones and lacks some. V, J and clone size are those of that table, while D and trimming were read from the DNA. The table records under 300,000 clones, approximately 87% of them present only once. The V gene is TRBV12-3 or TRBV12-4, the J gene TRBJ1-4; D is uncertain. Sequencing was performed on peripheral blood. This clonotype was obtained from a woman between 25 and 40 years old with COVID-19, enrolled during active disease. CDR3 sequence: CASGRYLNEKLFF. The CDR3 nucleotides are TGTGCCAGCGGGAGGTACCTTAATGAAAAACTGTTTTTT.